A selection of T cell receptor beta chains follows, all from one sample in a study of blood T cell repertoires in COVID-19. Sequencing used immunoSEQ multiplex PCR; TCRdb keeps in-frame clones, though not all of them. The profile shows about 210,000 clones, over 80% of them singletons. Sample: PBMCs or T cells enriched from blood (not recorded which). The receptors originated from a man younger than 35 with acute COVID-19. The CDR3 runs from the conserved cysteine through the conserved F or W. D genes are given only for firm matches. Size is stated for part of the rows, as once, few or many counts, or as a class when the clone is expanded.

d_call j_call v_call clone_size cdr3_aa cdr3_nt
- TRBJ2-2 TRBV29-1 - CSVRTNTGELFF TGCAGCGTTCGTACGAACACCGGGGAGCTGTTTTTT
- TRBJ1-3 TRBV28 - CASTSGGAGAKRNTIYF TGTGCCAGCACCTCGGGGGGTGCAGGGGCGAAAAGAAACACCATATATTTT
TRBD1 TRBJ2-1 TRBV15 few CATSSRVQGWNEQFF TGTGCCACCAGCTCGAGGGTACAGGGGTGGAATGAGCAGTTCTTC
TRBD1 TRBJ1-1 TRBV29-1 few CSFKGTVNTEAFF TGCAGCTTCAAGGGGACAGTGAACACTGAAGCTTTCTTT
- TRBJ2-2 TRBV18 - CASSPPELASNTGELFF TGTGCCAGCTCACCACCGGAACTAGCTTCGAACACCGGGGAGCTGTTTTTT
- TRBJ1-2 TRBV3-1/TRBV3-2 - CASSQSIYGGERDGYTF TGTGCCAGCAGCCAAAGCATCTATGGCGGGGAACGTGATGGCTACACCTTC
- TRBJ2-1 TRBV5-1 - CASTKGDTYNEQFF TGCGCCAGTACAAAGGGAGACACTTACAATGAGCAGTTCTTC
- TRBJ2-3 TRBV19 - CASSIGNTQTDTQYF TGTGCCAGTAGTATCGGGAATACACAAACAGATACGCAGTATTTT
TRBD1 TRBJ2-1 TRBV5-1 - CASSTTGGSYNEQFF TGCGCCAGCAGCACGACAGGGGGCTCCTACAATGAGCAGTTCTTC
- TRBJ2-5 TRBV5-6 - CASSETGHETQYF TGTGCCAGCAGCGAAACAGGGCACGAGACCCAGTACTTC
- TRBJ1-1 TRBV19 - CASDGVGDTEAFF TGTGCCAGTGATGGCGTCGGGGACACTGAAGCTTTCTTT
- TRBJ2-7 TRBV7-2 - CASSPTGLPYEQYF TGTGCCAGCAGCCCTACGGGACTGCCCTACGAGCAGTACTTC
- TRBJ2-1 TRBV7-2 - CASSFLTRGGNEQFF TGTGCCAGCAGCTTCCTGACTAGGGGGGGCAATGAGCAGTTCTTC
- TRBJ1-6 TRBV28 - CASSLAPGGGSPLHF TGTGCCAGCAGTTTAGCCCCAGGTGGTGGTTCACCCCTCCACTTT
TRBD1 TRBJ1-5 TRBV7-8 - CASSAWTGGEAQHF TGTGCCAGCAGCGCATGGACAGGGGGAGAGGCCCAGCATTTT
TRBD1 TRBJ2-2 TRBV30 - CAYILRDRGGTGELFF TGTGCCTACATACTACGGGACAGAGGTGGGACCGGGGAGCTGTTTTTT
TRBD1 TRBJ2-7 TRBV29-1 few CSGASGTGEREQYF TGCAGCGGAGCCTCCGGGACAGGGGAGCGCGAGCAGTACTTC
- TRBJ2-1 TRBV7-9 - CASSLGALRTARSNEQFF TGTGCCAGCAGCTTAGGCGCATTAAGGACTGCCCGAAGCAATGAGCAGTTCTTC
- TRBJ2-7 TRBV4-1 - CASSLKHGTSYEQYF TGCGCCAGCAGCCTAAAGCACGGGACATCCTACGAGCAGTACTTC
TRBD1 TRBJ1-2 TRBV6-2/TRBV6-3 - CASSPGQGAGGYTF TGTGCCAGCAGTCCGGGACAGGGGGCTGGAGGCTACACCTTC
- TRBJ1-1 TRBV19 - CASSSTANTEAFF TGTGCCAGTAGTTCGACAGCGAACACTGAAGCTTTCTTT
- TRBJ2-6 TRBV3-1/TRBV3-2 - CASSDIWSSGANVLTF TGTGCCAGCAGCGATATATGGAGCTCTGGGGCCAACGTCCTGACTTTC
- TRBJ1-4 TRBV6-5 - CASLGGIGEKLFF TGTGCCAGCCTGGGGGGAATCGGCGAAAAACTGTTTTTT
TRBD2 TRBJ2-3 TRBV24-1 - CATSDRSGESTDTQYF TGTGCCACCAGTGACCGTAGCGGGGAAAGCACAGATACGCAGTATTTT
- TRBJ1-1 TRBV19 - CASSIRGETEAFF TGTGCCAGTAGTATAAGGGGTGAAACTGAAGCTTTCTTT
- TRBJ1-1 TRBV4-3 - CASSQVFKRGISAEAFF TGCGCCAGCAGCCAAGTTTTTAAGCGGGGTATTAGCGCTGAAGCTTTCTTT
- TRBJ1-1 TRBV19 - CASSLYGQNTEAFF TGTGCCAGTAGTTTATATGGACAGAACACTGAAGCTTTCTTT
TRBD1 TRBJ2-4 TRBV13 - CASSLPGTGSGAKNIQYF TGTGCCAGCAGCCTACCCGGGACAGGGAGTGGAGCCAAAAACATTCAGTACTTC
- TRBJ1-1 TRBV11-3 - CASSTTTGRDTEAFF TGTGCCAGCAGCACGACGACTGGGAGGGACACTGAAGCTTTCTTT
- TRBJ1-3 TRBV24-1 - CATSDSGAESTGNTIYF TGTGCCACCAGTGATTCTGGGGCGGAATCCACTGGAAACACCATATATTTT
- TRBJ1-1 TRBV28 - CATLMNTEAFF TGTGCCACTCTTATGAACACTGAAGCTTTCTTT
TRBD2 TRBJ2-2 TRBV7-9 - CASSLAGGYTGELFF TGTGCCAGCAGCTTGGCGGGAGGTTACACCGGGGAGCTGTTTTTT
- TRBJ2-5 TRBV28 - CASSVYQETQYF TGTGCCAGCAGTGTTTATCAAGAGACCCAGTACTTC
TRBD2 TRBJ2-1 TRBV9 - CASSGGTSGIKLFF TGTGCCAGCAGCGGGGGGACTAGCGGGATCAAGCTGTTCTTC
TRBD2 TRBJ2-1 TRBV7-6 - CASSPGSGIHSYNEQFF TGTGCCAGCAGCCCGGGTAGCGGGATCCACTCCTACAATGAGCAGTTCTTC
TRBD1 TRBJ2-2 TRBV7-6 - CASSRGQGSVTGELFF TGTGCCAGCAGCCGAGGACAGGGTTCGGTCACCGGGGAGCTGTTTTTT
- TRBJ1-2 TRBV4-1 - CASRAVGGLSGYTF TGCGCCAGCAGGGCGGTAGGGGGTCTCTCTGGCTACACCTTC
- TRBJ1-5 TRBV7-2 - CASSRGQSMGQPQHF TGTGCCAGCAGCCGTGGACAGAGTATGGGACAGCCCCAGCATTTT
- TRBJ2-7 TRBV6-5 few CASSTFPGEQYF TGTGCCAGCAGTACCTTTCCGGGGGAGCAGTACTTC
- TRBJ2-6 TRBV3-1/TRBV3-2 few CASSRQAALASGANVLTF TGTGCCAGCAGCCGTCAGGCTGCCCTCGCCTCTGGGGCCAACGTCCTGACTTTC
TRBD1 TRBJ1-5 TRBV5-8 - CASSLGLWTGDEPQHF TGTGCCAGCAGCTTGGGGCTTTGGACAGGGGATGAGCCCCAGCATTTT
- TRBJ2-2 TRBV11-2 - CASSTYTRSNTGELFF TGTGCCAGCAGCACTTACACCCGGAGTAACACCGGGGAGCTGTTTTTT
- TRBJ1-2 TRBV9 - CASSVEVQGYGYTF TGTGCCAGCAGCGTAGAGGTCCAGGGCTATGGCTACACCTTC
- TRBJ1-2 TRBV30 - CAWSGGLIITF TGTGCCTGGAGTGGGGGACTGATAATAACCTTC
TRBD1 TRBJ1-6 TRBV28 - CASSFLTRDRFNSPLHF TGTGCCAGCAGTTTCCTAACCCGGGACAGGTTCAATTCACCCCTCCACTTT
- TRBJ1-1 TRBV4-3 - CASSQGGVSAEAFF TGCGCCAGCAGCCAGGGGGGGGTGAGCGCTGAAGCTTTCTTT
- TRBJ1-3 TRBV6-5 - CASTSGTSSGNTIYF TGTGCCAGCACCTCCGGGACTTCCTCTGGAAACACCATATATTTT
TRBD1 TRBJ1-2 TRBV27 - CASKWTGGLANYGYTF TGTGCCAGCAAATGGACAGGGGGCCTAGCTAACTATGGCTACACCTTC
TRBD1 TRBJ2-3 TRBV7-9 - CASSPATGSDFGTQYF TGTGCCAGCAGCCCCGCGACAGGGAGTGACTTCGGTACGCAGTATTTT